This T cell receptor beta chain was profiled in a study of shared clonotypes between healthy human individuals. The authors ran the assay at deep level. Per the study methods: In the immunoSEQ data, sequences were junction-only and lacked quality scores, so filtering differed. Clones were sequenced by immunoSEQ multiplex PCR, and TCRdb holds only the in-frame ones, with some missing. D and trimming come from the DNA, and the V and J calls and clone size come from that table. Among over 2 million clones listed, roughly 92% were seen once. Deletions cut 5 bases from V and 4 bases from J, with 15 bases between. The CDR3 sequence is 15 residues long. Germline V lookup: CDR1 SGHRS, CDR2 YFSETQ.

Sequenced sample: naive CD4+ T cells from PBMCs. Noted subset: CD45RA+ positively selected. The rearrangement joins TRBV5-1 to TRBJ2-2; a weak D match, TRBD1 (8 bases). The receptor was derived from a man between 18 and 29 years old in good health. Some clones in this sample may be carry-over from other donors' samples. CDR3 DNA: TGCGCCAGCAGAGGACAGGGAGGGGGCACCGGGGAGCTGTTTTTT. Translating gives CASRGQGGGTGELFF.